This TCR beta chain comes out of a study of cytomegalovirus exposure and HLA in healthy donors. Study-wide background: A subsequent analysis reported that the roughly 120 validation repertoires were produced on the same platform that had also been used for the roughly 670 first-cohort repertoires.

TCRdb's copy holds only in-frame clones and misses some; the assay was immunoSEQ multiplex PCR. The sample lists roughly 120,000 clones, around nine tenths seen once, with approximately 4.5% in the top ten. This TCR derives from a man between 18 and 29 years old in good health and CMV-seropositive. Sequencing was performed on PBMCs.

The CDR3 DNA sequence: TGTGCCAGTAGTTTTCGTAGCGGTAGCACAGATACGCAGTATTTT. Translation: CASSFRSGSTDTQYF. This sequence joins TRBV19 and TRBJ2-3; possibly TRBD2 for D (6 bases). Trimming removed 5 bases at V and 0 bases at J, with 12 bases between. Looked up from germline, CDR1 is LNHDA and CDR2 is SQIVND (reference sequence). This CDR3 spans 15 amino acids.